A single sample gave rise to the 6 T cell receptor beta chains below, sequenced in a study of cytomegalovirus exposure and HLA in healthy donors. The PCR ran on 60 Vbeta and 13 Jbeta primers. Sequencing used immunoSEQ multiplex PCR; TCRdb keeps in-frame clones, though not all of them. Here the sample spans 100,000 to 150,000 clones, around three quarters being singletons. Sequencing was done on a sample of PBMCs. The receptor set was obtained from a woman between 45 and 65 years old in good health and CMV-seronegative.

V gene TRBV5-4 combines with J gene TRBJ1-4; no clear D. Between the trimmed V and J ends, which lost 4 bases and 9 bases, there was a span of 13 bases. The CDR3 extends over 13 amino acids. Germline-derived CDR1 and CDR2 are SGHNT and YYREEE (reference sequence). DNA of the CDR3: TGTGCCAGCAGCCCCCGCAGCGGGCAAAAACTGTTTTTT. Protein product: CASSPRSGQKLFF.

This clone has just a few counts. CDR3 sequence: CASRGEGRVNTEAFF. The CDR3, as DNA: TGTGCCAGCAGGGGGGAGGGCAGGGTCAACACTGAAGCTTTCTTT. The J gene is TRBJ1-1, the V gene TRBV9; perhaps TRBD1 as D (5 bases). CDR1 SGDLS and CDR2 YYNGEE come from the germline V gene. Trimming stripped 5 bases from V and 2 bases from J, with 16 bases between. The CDR3 totals 15 residues.

The genes are TRBV29-1 and TRBJ2-7; 11 nucleotides match TRBD1. Trimming cost V 7 bases and J 3 bases; bases outside gene matches: 5. The CDR3 spans 13 residues. Germline V CDR1 and CDR2: SQVTM, ANQGSEA. The CDR3 region is CSARDRGNYEQYF. In nucleotides, the CDR3 is TGCAGCGCACGGGACAGGGGGAACTACGAGCAGTACTTC.

CDR3: CASSLGDRGIEKLFF. The CDR3 DNA follows: TGTGCCAGCAGCTTAGGGGACAGGGGGATCGAAAAACTGTTTTTT. The chain employs TRBV7-9 and TRBJ1-4, with TRBD1 matching over 11 bases. Germline CDR1 and CDR2: SEHNR and FQNEAQ (reference sequence). The ends lost 1 base at V and 8 bases at J; junction bases unmatched: 3. CDR3 length equals 15 residues.

The gene calls are TRBV25-1 and TRBJ2-5, with a tentative D call TRBD2 (5 bases). This CDR3 is 14 amino acids long. The germline V and J ends were trimmed by 11 bases and 4 bases, with 20 bases remaining between them. From germline, CDR1 is MGHDK and CDR2 SYGVNS. DNA for the CDR3: TGTGCCCTACCTCCCGGTAGCGCCCGAGAGACCCAGTACTTC. Translated, it gives CALPPGSARETQYF.

The rearrangement joins TRBV28 to TRBJ1-5, with a tentative D call TRBD1 (5 bases). From germline, CDR1 is MDHEN and CDR2 SYDVKM. V shed 3 bases and J shed 2 bases, with 11 bases lying between them. The CDR3 loop spans 15 amino acids. CDR3 DNA: TGTGCCAGCAGTTTGGGGGGGGGTCGCAATCAGCCCCAGCATTTT. The encoded protein is CASSLGGGRNQPQHF.